This entry lists 10 T cell receptor beta chains sequenced from one sample in a study of cytomegalovirus exposure and HLA in healthy donors (dated by TCRdb to 2016 to 2017). Library prep was done by the immunoSEQ multiplex PCR assay. For the multiplex PCR, a mixture combining 60 forward primers for TCR Vbeta segments and 13 reverse primers for TCR Jbeta segments was used. The table comes from immuneACCESS by way of TCRdb, which keeps in-frame sequences with V and J called. Part of the clones is missing from these tables; in studies checked, under half for an unresolved V gene and the rest for unknown reasons. The sample includes 150,000 to 200,000 clones, with 77% observed a single time. The ten largest clones represent over 3% of the sample. Sequencing was carried out using PBMCs. The receptors were sampled from a female donor in good health and CMV-seronegative.

The rearrangement uses TRBV29-1 and TRBJ2-2; D is perhaps TRBD2 (7 bases). The germline CDR1 and CDR2 sequences are SQVTM and ANQGSEA. The CDR3 covers 13 residues. V was shortened by 6 bases and J by 4 bases, with 12 bases between the two germline ends. CDR3 DNA: TGCAGCGTCGGGGGGCGGAGCACCGGGGAGCTGTTTTTT. Residues: CSVGGRSTGELFF.

In its sample, this clone was seen a few times. The rearrangement uses TRBV2 and TRBJ2-5; D unclear. Deletions cut 0 bases from V and 5 bases from J, with 7 bases between. This CDR3 contains 13 residues. Germline loops: CDR1 SNHLY, CDR2 FYNNEI. The CDR3 DNA reads TGTGCCAGCAGTGAAGCGCTGCGGGAGACCCAGTACTTC. Translation: CASSEALRETQYF.

Only one count was recorded for this clone. The chain combines TRBV2 with TRBJ1-2; unclear D gene. Looked up from germline, CDR1 is SNHLY and CDR2 is FYNNEI. Trimming removed 8 bases from V and 4 bases from J, with 11 bases in between. The length of the CDR3 is 12 residues. The CDR3 spells CASGPSPYGYTF. Here the CDR3 DNA reads TGTGCCAGCGGCCCTTCGCCCTATGGCTACACCTTC.

The gene calls are TRBV5-1 and TRBJ1-4, with 10 bases aligning to TRBD1. This CDR3 comprises 14 residues. V was pared by 4 bases and J by 6 bases, with 3 bases of the junction left unmatched. Per the germline V gene, CDR1 is SGHRS and CDR2 is YFSETQ. CDR3 sequence: CASSLGTGDEKLFF. CDR3 DNA sequence: TGCGCCAGCAGCCTCGGGACAGGGGATGAAAAACTGTTTTTT.

CDR3 in amino acids: CASSTGTGDEKLFF. In DNA form, the CDR3 reads TGTGCCAGTAGCACCGGGACAGGGGACGAAAAACTGTTTTTT. This chain links TRBV19 with TRBJ1-4; 10 positions agree with TRBD1. CDR1 LNHDA and CDR2 SQIVND come from the germline V gene (reference sequence). The CDR3 runs to 14 residues. With V trimmed by 6 bases and J by 8 bases, 6 bases remained unmatched.

V usage is TRBV19 and J usage is TRBJ2-2; 11 nucleotides line up with TRBD2. The CDR3 covers 16 residues. V was clipped by 5 bases and J by 6 bases; unmatched bases: 8. The germline V gene has CDR1 LNHDA and CDR2 SQIVND (reference sequence). The CDR3 loop reads CASSSVAGGPPGELFF. In DNA, the CDR3 is TGTGCCAGTAGTTCCGTAGCGGGAGGGCCTCCCGGGGAGCTGTTTTTT.

The chain uses TRBV18 and TRBJ1-5, with D possibly matching TRBD1 (5 bases). The V and J ends lost 1 base and 2 bases respectively, with 15 bases between them. The CDR3 sequence is 17 residues long. Germline-derived CDR1 and CDR2 are KGHSH and LQKENI. The CDR3 sequence: CASSPRISGSGNQPQHF. In nucleotides, the CDR3 is TGTGCCAGCTCACCACGGATCTCAGGGTCGGGCAATCAGCCCCAGCATTTT.

The rearrangement links TRBV5-1 to TRBJ2-7; tentatively, D is TRBD2 (6 bases). Per the germline V gene, CDR1 is SGHRS and CDR2 is YFSETQ. This CDR3 has 15 residues. Trimming cost V 2 bases and J 3 bases, with 15 bases left between them. Here the CDR3 DNA reads TGCGCCAGCAGCTTTTCAGCGGGCGATTACTACGAGCAGTACTTC. Amino acid sequence: CASSFSAGDYYEQYF.

This clone was picked up a small number of times. The V call is TRBV5-6, the J call TRBJ1-5; weak D call: TRBD1 (5 bases). This CDR3 spans 14 amino acids. Germline V lookup: CDR1 SGHDT, CDR2 YYEEEE. Trimming cost V 4 bases and J 5 bases, with 13 bases left between them. CDR3 bases: TGTGCCAGCAGCAAGGGACTCTACGATCAGCCCCAGCATTTT. It yields the protein CASSKGLYDQPQHF. The complete variable domain, with remaining parts taken from reference TRBV5-6 and TRBJ1-5, reads DAGVTQSPTHLIKTRGQQVTLRCSPKSGHDTVSWYQQALGQGPQFIFQYYEEEERQRGNFPDRFSGHQFPNYSSELNVNALLLGDSALYLCASSKGLYDQPQHFGDGTRLSIL.

The chain combines TRBV7-2 with TRBJ2-7, with D maybe TRBD2 (6 bases). Looked up from germline, CDR1 is SGHTA and CDR2 is FQGNSA. V was clipped by 4 bases and J by 5 bases, with 15 bases between them. This CDR3 region has 14 residues. The CDR3 here is CASSSGLPPNEQYF. DNA of the CDR3: TGTGCCAGCAGCTCGGGACTCCCTCCCAACGAGCAGTACTTC.